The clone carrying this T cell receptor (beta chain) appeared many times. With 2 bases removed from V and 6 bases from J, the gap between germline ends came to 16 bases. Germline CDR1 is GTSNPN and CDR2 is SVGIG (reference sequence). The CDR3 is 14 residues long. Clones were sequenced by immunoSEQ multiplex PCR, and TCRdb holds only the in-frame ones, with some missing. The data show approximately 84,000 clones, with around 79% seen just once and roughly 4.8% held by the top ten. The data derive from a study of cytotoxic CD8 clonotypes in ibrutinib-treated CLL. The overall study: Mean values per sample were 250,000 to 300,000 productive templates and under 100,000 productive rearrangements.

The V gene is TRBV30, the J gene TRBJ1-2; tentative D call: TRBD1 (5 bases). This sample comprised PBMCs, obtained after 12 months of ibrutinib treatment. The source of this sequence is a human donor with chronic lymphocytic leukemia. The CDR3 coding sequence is TGTGCCTGGAGTCCGCCCGGGACGGGGGATGGCTACACCTTC. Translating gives CAWSPPGTGDGYTF.